A single sample gave rise to the 12 T cell receptor beta chains below, sequenced in a study of shared clonotypes between healthy human individuals. Measured with immunoSEQ multiplex PCR; TCRdb has only the in-frame clones, and not every one. This table holds some 1.5 million clones, 96% found once. The sequenced sample was naive CD4+ T cells sorted from blood. Documented subset: CD45RA+ positively selected. All receptors derive from a man aged 30-40 years in good health.

The rearrangement uses TRBV5-4 and TRBJ2-5; no definite D call. There are 13 residues in the CDR3. Germline V lookup: CDR1 SGHNT, CDR2 YYREEE (reference sequence). Trimming shortened V by 2 bases and J by 3 bases, and 8 bases separated the two germline ends. CDR3 amino acids: CASSFGPEETQYF. The CDR3 bases are TGTGCCAGCAGCTTCGGTCCCGAAGAGACCCAGTACTTC.

V is TRBV11-2 and J is TRBJ2-5; 9 positions agree with TRBD2. The DNA end is more similar to TRBJ2-7, so the J call may be wrong. The CDR3 loop spans 15 amino acids. Per germline, CDR1 SGHAT and CDR2 FQNNGV. The CDR3 sequence: CASSLNSGSLYEQYF. The CDR3 bases are TGTGCCAGCAGCTTAAATAGCGGGAGTCTCTACGAGCAGTACTTC.

The V gene is TRBV10-3, the J gene TRBJ2-1; 8 bases fit TRBD2. This CDR3 contains 14 residues. The ends lost 0 bases at V and 5 bases at J; junction bases unmatched: 0. In germline, CDR1 is ENHRY, CDR2 SYGVKD. CDR3 sequence: CAISESTSDNEQFF. In DNA, the CDR3 is TGTGCCATCAGTGAGTCGACTAGCGACAATGAGCAGTTCTTC.

This chain links TRBV7-2 with TRBJ2-2, with 12 bases matching TRBD1. CDR3 length: 16 residues. CDR1 is SGHTA and CDR2 is FQGNSA in the germline V gene. J was trimmed by 3 bases and V by 5 bases; bases with no gene match: 4. This CDR3 is CASSPGQGAYTGELFF. The CDR3 DNA sequence: TGTGCCAGCAGCCCGGGACAGGGGGCATACACCGGGGAGCTGTTTTTT.

V and J are TRBV15 and TRBJ1-5, with 10 positions matching TRBD1. CDR1 and CDR2 (germline): LNHNV, YYDKDF (reference sequence). This CDR3 spans 15 amino acids. V lost 0 bases to trimming and J lost 15 bases; unmatched junction nucleotides: 11. The CDR3 DNA reads TGTGCCACCAGCAGAGACTCAAGGGGGACAGGGGTCCGGCATTTT. This translates into CATSRDSRGTGVRHF. Complete variable domain (other parts from reference TRBV15 and TRBJ1-5): DAMVIQNPRYQVTQFGKPVTLSCSQTLNHNVMYWYQQKSSQAPKLLFHYYDKDFNNEADTPDNFQSRRPNTSFCFLDIRSPGLGDTAMYLCATSRDSRGTGVRHFGDGTRLSIL.

The V call is TRBV6-1, the J call TRBJ2-7; D is uncertain. Per the germline V gene, CDR1 is MNHNS and CDR2 is SASEGT. V lost 2 bases and J 5 bases, leaving 13 bases between the germline ends. The CDR3 is made up of 14 amino acids. CDR3 sequence (DNA): TGTGCCAGCAGTGAACTGGGGTCTAGGAACGAGCAGTACTTC. This codes for CASSELGSRNEQYF.

The rearrangement uses TRBV2 and TRBJ1-5, with a weak D call TRBD1 (6 bases). The germline V gene has CDR1 SNHLY and CDR2 FYNNEI. Trimming pared 5 bases from V and 4 bases from J, leaving 12 bases between. The CDR3 covers 14 residues. The CDR3 DNA sequence: TGTGCCAGCAGTACGGGAGGGGGGAATCAGCCCCAGCATTTT. It is translated as CASSTGGGNQPQHF.

V and J are TRBV5-5 and TRBJ1-4; 10 positions match TRBD1. Germline V gene lookup returns CDR1 SGHKS and CDR2 YYEKEE (reference sequence). Trimming cost V 6 bases and J 8 bases; bases outside gene matches: 10. The CDR3 consists of 15 residues. The CDR3 DNA reads as TGTGCCAGCACCTCAAGACAGGGGGCGAGGGAAAAACTGTTTTTT. Protein product: CASTSRQGAREKLFF.

The chain employs TRBV5-1 and TRBJ2-3; 9 positions agree with TRBD2. CDR1 and CDR2 (germline): SGHRS, YFSETQ. This CDR3 has 14 residues. The J segment lost 1 base and the V segment lost 6 bases, leaving 3 bases of the junction unmatched. CDR3 sequence (DNA): TGCGCCAGCAATATAGCGGGGGGCACAGATACGCAGTATTTT. This gives the protein CASNIAGGTDTQYF.

About this clone itself: This sample also contains other DNA sequences that code for the same CDR3. V and J are TRBV5-4 and TRBJ2-7; D not resolved. The CDR3 sequence is 12 residues long. Germline V gene data show CDR1 as SGHNT and CDR2 as YYREEE (reference sequence). With 4 bases removed from V and 1 base from J, the gap between germline ends came to 6 bases. The CDR3 here is CASSSLSYEQYF. For the CDR3, the DNA is TGTGCCAGCAGCAGTTTATCCTACGAGCAGTACTTC.

The V and J genes are TRBV9 and TRBJ2-1, with 8 bases identical to TRBD2. This CDR3 has 14 amino acids. With V trimmed by 4 bases and J by 6 bases, 6 bases remained unmatched. CDR1 is SGDLS, CDR2 YYNGEE, per germline. CDR3 sequence (DNA): TGTGCCAGCAGCCTCCGGACTAGCTTCAATGAGCAGTTCTTC. This encodes CASSLRTSFNEQFF.

This clone occurred once. The chain carries TRBV7-3 and TRBJ2-3, with D unresolved. CDR1 is SGHTA and CDR2 is FQGTGA in the germline V gene. Between the trimmed V and J ends, which lost 5 bases and 6 bases, there was a span of 12 bases. The CDR3 length is 13 residues. This CDR3 is CASSPDPADTQYF. CDR3 nucleotides: TGTGCCAGCAGCCCAGATCCGGCGGATACGCAGTATTTT. Complete variable domain (other parts from reference TRBV7-3 and TRBJ2-3): GAGVSQTPSNKVTEKGKYVELRCDPISGHTALYWYRQSLGQGPEFLIYFQGTGAADDSGLPNDRFFAVRPEGSVSTLKIQRTERGDSAVYLCASSPDPADTQYFGPGTRLTVL.